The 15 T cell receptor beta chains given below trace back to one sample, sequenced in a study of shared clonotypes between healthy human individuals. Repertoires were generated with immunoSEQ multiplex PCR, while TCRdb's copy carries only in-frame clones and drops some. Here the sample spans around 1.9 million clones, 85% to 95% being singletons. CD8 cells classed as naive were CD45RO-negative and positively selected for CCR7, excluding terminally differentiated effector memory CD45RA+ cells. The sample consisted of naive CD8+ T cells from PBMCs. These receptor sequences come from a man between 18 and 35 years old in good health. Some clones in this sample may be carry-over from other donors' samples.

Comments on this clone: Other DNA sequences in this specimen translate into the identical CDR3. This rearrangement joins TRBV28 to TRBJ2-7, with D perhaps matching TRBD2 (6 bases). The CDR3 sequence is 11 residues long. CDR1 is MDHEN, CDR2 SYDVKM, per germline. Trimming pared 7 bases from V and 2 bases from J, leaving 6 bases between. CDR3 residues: CASTGAYEQYF. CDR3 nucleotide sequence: TGTGCCAGCACGGGAGCCTACGAGCAGTACTTC.

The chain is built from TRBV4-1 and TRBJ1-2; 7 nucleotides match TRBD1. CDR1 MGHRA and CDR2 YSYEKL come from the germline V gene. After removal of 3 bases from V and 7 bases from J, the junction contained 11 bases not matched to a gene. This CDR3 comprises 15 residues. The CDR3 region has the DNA TGCGCCAGCAGCCACGCGACAGGGAGTTTTGGTGGCTACACCTTC. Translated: CASSHATGSFGGYTF.

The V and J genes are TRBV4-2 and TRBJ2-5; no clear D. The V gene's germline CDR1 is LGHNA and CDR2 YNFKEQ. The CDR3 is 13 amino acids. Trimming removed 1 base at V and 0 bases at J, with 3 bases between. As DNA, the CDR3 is TGTGCCAGCAGCCAAGTCGACCAAGAGACCCAGTACTTC. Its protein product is CASSQVDQETQYF.

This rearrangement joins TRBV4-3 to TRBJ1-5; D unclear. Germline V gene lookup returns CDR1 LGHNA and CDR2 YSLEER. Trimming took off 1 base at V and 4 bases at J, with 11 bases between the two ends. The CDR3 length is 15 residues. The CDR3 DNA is TGCGCCAGCAGCCAAGGATGGGCGGATAATCAGCCCCAGCATTTT. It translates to CASSQGWADNQPQHF.

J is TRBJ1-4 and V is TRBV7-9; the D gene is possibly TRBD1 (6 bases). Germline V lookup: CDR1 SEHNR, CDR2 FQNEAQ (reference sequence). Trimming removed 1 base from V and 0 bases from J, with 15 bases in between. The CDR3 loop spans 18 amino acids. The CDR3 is CASSLVDRLKATNEKLFF. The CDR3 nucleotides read TGTGCCAGCAGCTTAGTCGACAGGCTAAAGGCAACTAATGAAAAACTGTTTTTT.

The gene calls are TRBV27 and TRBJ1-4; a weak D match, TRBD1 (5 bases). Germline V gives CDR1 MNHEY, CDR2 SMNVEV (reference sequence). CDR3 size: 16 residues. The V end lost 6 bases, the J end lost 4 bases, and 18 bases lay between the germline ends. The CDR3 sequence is CASRGTFSSFNEKLFF. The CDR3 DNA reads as TGTGCCAGCAGAGGGACCTTTAGCTCGTTTAATGAAAAACTGTTTTTT.

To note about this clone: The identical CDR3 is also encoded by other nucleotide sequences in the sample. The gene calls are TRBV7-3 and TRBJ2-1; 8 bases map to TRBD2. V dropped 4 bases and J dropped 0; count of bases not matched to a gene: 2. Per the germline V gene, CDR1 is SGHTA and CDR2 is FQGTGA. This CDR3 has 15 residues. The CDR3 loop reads CASSSGTSSYNEQFF. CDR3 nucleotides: TGTGCCAGCAGCTCCGGGACTAGCTCCTACAATGAGCAGTTCTTC.

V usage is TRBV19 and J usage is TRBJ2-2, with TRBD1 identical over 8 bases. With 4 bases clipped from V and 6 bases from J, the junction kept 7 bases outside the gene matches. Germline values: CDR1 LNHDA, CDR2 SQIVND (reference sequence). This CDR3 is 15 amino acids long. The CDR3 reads CASSTGQGRAGELFF. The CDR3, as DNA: TGTGCCAGTAGTACAGGACAGGGAAGAGCCGGGGAGCTGTTTTTT.

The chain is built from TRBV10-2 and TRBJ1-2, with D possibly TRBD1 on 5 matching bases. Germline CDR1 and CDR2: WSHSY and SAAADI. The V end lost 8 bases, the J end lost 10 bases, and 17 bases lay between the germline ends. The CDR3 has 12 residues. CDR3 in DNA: TGCGCCAGCTGGGGGGGAAATCTTGACTACACCTTC. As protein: CASWGGNLDYTF.

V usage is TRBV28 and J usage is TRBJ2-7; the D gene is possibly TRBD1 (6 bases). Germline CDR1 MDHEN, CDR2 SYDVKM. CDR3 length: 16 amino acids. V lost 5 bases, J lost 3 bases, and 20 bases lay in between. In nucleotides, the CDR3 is TGTGCCAGCAGTCACTTTTCGGGACAACTAAACTACGAGCAGTACTTC. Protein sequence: CASSHFSGQLNYEQYF.

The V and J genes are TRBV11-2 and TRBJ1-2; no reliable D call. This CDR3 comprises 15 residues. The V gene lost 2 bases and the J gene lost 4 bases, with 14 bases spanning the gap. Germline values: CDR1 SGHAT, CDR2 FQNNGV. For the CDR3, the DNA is TGTGCCAGCAGCTTAACGGCGGTCCCCGTCTATGGCTACACCTTC. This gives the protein CASSLTAVPVYGYTF. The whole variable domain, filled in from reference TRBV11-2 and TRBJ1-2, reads EAGVAQSPRYKIIEKRQSVAFWCNPISGHATLYWYQQILGQGPKLLIQFQNNGVVDDSQLPKDRFSAERLKGVDSTLKIQPAKLEDSAVYLCASSLTAVPVYGYTFGSGTRLTVV.

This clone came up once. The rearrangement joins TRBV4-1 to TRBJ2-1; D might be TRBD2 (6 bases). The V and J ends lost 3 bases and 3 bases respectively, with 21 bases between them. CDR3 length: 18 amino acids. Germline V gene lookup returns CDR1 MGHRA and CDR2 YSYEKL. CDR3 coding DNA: TGCGCCAGCAGCCATCCCCCCAGGAAGCGGGCTGACTACAATGAGCAGTTCTTC. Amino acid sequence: CASSHPPRKRADYNEQFF.

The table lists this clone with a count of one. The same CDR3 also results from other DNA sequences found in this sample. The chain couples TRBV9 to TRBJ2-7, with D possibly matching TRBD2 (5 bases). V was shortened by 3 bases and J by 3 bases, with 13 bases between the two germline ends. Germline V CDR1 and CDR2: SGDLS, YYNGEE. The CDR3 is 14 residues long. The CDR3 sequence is CASSEGGSGYEQYF. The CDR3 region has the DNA TGTGCCAGCAGCGAGGGCGGCAGCGGCTACGAGCAGTACTTC. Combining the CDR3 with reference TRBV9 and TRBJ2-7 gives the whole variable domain DSGVTQTPKHLITATGQRVTLRCSPRSGDLSVYWYQQSLDQGLQFLIQYYNGEERAKGNILERFSAQQFPDLHSELNLSSLELGDSALYFCASSEGGSGYEQYFGPGTRLTVT.

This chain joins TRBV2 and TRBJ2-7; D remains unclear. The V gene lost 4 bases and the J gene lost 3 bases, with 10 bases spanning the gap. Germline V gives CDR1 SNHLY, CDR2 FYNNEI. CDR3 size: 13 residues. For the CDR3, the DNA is TGTGCCAGCAGTGCCGCTGTTCACTACGAGCAGTACTTC. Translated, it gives CASSAAVHYEQYF.

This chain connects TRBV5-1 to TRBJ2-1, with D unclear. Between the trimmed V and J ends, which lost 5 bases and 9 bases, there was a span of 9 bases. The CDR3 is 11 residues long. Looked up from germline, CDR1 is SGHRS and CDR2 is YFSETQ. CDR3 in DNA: TGCGCCAGCAGTTTCGGACCTGAGCAGTTCTTC. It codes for CASSFGPEQFF.